This T cell receptor beta chain is drawn from a study of blood T cell repertoires in COVID-19. Study-level background: From T cells, B-cell-depleted T cells, or PBMCs came the material, which was cDNA or gDNA.

Profiling relied on immunoSEQ multiplex PCR, and the TCRdb table lists in-frame clones only, not all of them. The sample consists of 150,000 to 200,000 clones, approximately 86% of them appearing once. Germline CDR1 and CDR2: SGHAT and FQNNGV. The CDR3 totals 17 residues. J lost 4 bases, V lost 3 bases, and 11 bases had no gene match. Sample: peripheral blood. The chain joins TRBV11-2 to TRBJ2-2, with 7 bases that match TRBD2. The receptor comes from a man aged 60-69 years with acute or convalescent COVID-19. The CDR3 loop is CASSLRVRAGVTGELFF. The CDR3 bases are TGTGCCAGCAGCTTGCGGGTTAGGGCGGGGGTCACCGGGGAGCTGTTTTTT.